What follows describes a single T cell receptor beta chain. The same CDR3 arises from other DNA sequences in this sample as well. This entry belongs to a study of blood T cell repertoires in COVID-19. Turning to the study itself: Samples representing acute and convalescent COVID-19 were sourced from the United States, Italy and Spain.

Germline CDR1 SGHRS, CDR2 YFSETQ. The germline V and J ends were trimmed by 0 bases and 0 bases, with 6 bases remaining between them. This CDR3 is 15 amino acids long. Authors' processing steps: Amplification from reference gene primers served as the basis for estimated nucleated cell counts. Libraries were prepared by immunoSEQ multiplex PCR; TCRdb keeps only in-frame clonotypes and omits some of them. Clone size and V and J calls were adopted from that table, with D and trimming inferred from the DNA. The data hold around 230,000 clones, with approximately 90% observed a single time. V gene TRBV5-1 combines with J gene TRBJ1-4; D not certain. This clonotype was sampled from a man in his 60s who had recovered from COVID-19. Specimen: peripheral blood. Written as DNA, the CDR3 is TGCGCCAGCAGCTTGGGTTCGGCAACTAATGAAAAACTGTTTTTT. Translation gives CASSLGSATNEKLFF.